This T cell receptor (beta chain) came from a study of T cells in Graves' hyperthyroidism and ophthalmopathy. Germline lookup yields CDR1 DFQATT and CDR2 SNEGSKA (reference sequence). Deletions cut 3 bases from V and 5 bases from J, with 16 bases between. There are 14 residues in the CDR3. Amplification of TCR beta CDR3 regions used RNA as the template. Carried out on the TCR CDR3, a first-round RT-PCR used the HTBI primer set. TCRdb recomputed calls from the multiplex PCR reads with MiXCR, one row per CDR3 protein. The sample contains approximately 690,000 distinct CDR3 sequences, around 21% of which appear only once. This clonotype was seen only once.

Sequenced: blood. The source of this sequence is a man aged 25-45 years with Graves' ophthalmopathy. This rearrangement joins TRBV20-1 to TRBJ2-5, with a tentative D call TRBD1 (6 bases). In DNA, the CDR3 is TGCAGTGCTAGGACCCTGGGGGCCCCGGAGACCCAGTACTTC. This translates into CSARTLGAPETQYF.